The 31 T cell receptor beta chains reported below all come from one sample, sequenced in a study of T cells in Graves' hyperthyroidism and ophthalmopathy (dated by TCRdb to the late 2010s). Library creation used multiplex PCR. The reads were generated on an Illumina HiSeq 2000. The TCR beta CDR3 regions were amplified from the RNA transcripts. A first-round RT-PCR of the TCR CDR3 used the HTBI primer set with the Qiagen OneStep RT-PCR kit. TCRdb reprocessing: public reads trimmed at Q25 with fastp, clones called with MiXCR, in-frame beta chains kept. Every CDR3 protein is listed once, alongside the most common genes and DNA of its rows. The sample includes about 350,000 distinct CDR3 sequences, with approximately 15% observed a single time. The ten largest clones capture under 30% of the sample. The sample taken for sequencing was blood. The receptor source for this set is a woman aged 25 to 39 with Graves' hyperthyroidism.

This clonotype was counted only a few times. This chain joins TRBV9 and TRBJ2-3; TRBD2 might be the D (6 bases). The CDR3 spans 14 residues. Trimming removed 2 bases at V and 10 bases at J, with 17 bases between. Germline lookup yields CDR1 SGDLS and CDR2 YYNGEE. The CDR3 spells CASSVDSRRDAQYF. The CDR3 nucleotides read TGTGCCAGCAGCGTGGACTCGAGGCGGGATGCGCAGTATTTT.

This clonotype came up a few times. This sequence joins TRBV27 and TRBJ1-1; no reliable D call. Trimming left V 4 bases short and J 4 bases short, with 10 bases between. The germline gives CDR1 MNHEY, CDR2 SMNVEV (reference sequence). This CDR3 region has 13 residues. CDR3 nucleotides: TGTGCCAGCAGTTGGTACGGCGGCACTGAAGCTTTCTTT. This translates into CASSWYGGTEAFF.

V usage is TRBV19 and J usage is TRBJ2-3; D is unclear. The CDR3 length is 13 residues. The V and J ends lost 2 bases and 6 bases respectively, with 9 bases between them. Germline CDR1 reads LNHDA; CDR2 reads SQIVND (reference sequence). This CDR3 is CASSISRTDTQYF. The CDR3 bases are TGTGCCAGTAGTATATCTAGAACTGATACGCAGTATTTT.

In its sample, this clonotype was seen many times. The chain recombines TRBV12-3 or TRBV12-4 with TRBJ2-5; D gene uncertain. The CDR3 is 14 residues long. V shed 6 bases and J shed 5 bases, with 16 bases lying between them. The CDR3 region is CASSRVPGPETQYF. CDR3 coding DNA: TGTGCCAGCAGCCGGGTCCCGGGTCCGGAGACCCAGTACTTC.

This clonotype was recorded many times. The chain joins TRBV11-2 to TRBJ1-1; D perhaps matches TRBD1 (6 bases). The CDR3 is 17 amino acids. Trimming cost V 5 bases and J 5 bases, with 24 bases left between them. CDR1 and CDR2 (germline): SGHAT, FQNNGV. The CDR3 is CASSKETGASRRTEAFF. The CDR3 DNA reads as TGTGCCAGCAGCAAAGAAACGGGGGCAAGTAGGCGGACTGAAGCTTTCTTT.

This clonotype was seen ten or more times. This chain links TRBV7-2 with TRBJ1-2; D remains unclear. The V end was cut by 2 bases, the J end by 3 bases, with 7 bases between. The CDR3 extends over 13 amino acids. Looked up from germline, CDR1 is SGHTA and CDR2 is FQGNSA. The CDR3 here is CASSLSSDYGYTF. The DNA for the CDR3 is TGTGCCAGCAGCTTATCTTCTGACTATGGCTACACCTTC.

The chain has TRBV20-1 and TRBJ2-3; 11 bases align to TRBD2. V was clipped by 1 base and J by 3 bases; unmatched bases: 6. This CDR3 spans 16 amino acids. Germline assignment: CDR1 DFQATT and CDR2 SNEGSKA (reference sequence). The CDR3 sequence is CSARGIAGGPTDTQYF. The CDR3 nucleotides are TGCAGTGCTAGAGGTATAGCGGGAGGGCCAACAGATACGCAGTATTTT.

The chain employs TRBV2 and TRBJ1-5, with a possible D match to TRBD1 (5 bases). CDR1 is SNHLY, CDR2 FYNNEI, per germline. Trimming left V 8 bases short and J 4 bases short, with 15 bases between. The CDR3 sequence is 14 residues long. CDR3 residues: CASGGAGENQPQHF. CDR3 coding DNA: TGTGCCAGCGGTGGGGCAGGAGAGAATCAGCCCCAGCATTTT.

This clonotype was seen only a few times. The chain employs TRBV20-1 and TRBJ1-6, with a possible D match to TRBD1 (6 bases). Trimming cost V 8 bases and J 8 bases, with 16 bases left between them. There are 13 residues in the CDR3. Germline V gene lookup returns CDR1 DFQATT and CDR2 SNEGSKA (reference sequence). The CDR3 DNA sequence: TGCAGTTCACAAAGGGGGGCCGATTCACCCCTCCACTTT. Encoded protein: CSSQRGADSPLHF.

This clonotype came up a few times. This chain joins TRBV10-3 and TRBJ2-7; tentative D call: TRBD1 (6 bases). Between the trimmed V and J ends, which lost 10 bases and 2 bases, there was a span of 18 bases. Germline lookup yields CDR1 ENHRY and CDR2 SYGVKD. There are 14 residues in the CDR3. The CDR3 coding sequence is TGTGCCACTCAACAGGGCCTCGGACCCTACGAGCAGTACTTC. This gives the protein CATQQGLGPYEQYF.

The chain links TRBV29-1 to TRBJ2-1; the D gene is possibly TRBD2 (6 bases). Germline lookup yields CDR1 SQVTM and CDR2 ANQGSEA. This CDR3 has 13 residues. The CDR3 loop reads CTTQGTGYNEQFF. The CDR3 DNA reads as TGCACTACACAAGGGACTGGCTACAATGAGCAGTTCTTC.

This clonotype appeared many times. The chain carries TRBV20-1 and TRBJ2-7; possible D gene TRBD2, 5 bases. V shed 1 base and J shed 6 bases, with 22 bases lying between them. Germline-derived CDR1 and CDR2 are DFQATT and SNEGSKA (reference sequence). CDR3 length equals 16 residues. CDR3 loop: CSARVSAPWSWVEQYF. The CDR3 DNA is TGCAGTGCTAGAGTTAGCGCGCCTTGGAGCTGGGTCGAGCAGTACTTC.

The genes are TRBV27 and TRBJ2-2, with no clear D. Germline CDR1 reads MNHEY; CDR2 reads SMNVEV (reference sequence). V lost 3 bases and J 0 bases, leaving 14 bases between the germline ends. This CDR3 contains 17 residues. The CDR3 DNA follows: TGTGCCAGCAGTTTGAGCCTGGAGTTCGCGAACACCGGGGAGCTGTTTTTT. The encoded protein is CASSLSLEFANTGELFF.

This clonotype showed up many times. The chain carries TRBV7-6 and TRBJ2-1; unclear D gene. Trimming pared 1 base from V and 5 bases from J, leaving 12 bases between. The CDR3 runs 15 residues. The germline V gene encodes CDR1 SGHVS and CDR2 FNYEAQ. The DNA of the CDR3 is TGTGCCAGCAGCTTAGACCTCGCGACCAACAATGAGCAGTTCTTC. Protein: CASSLDLATNNEQFF.

Many counts were recorded for this clonotype. The CDR3: CASSDARTSSYEQYF. The CDR3 DNA follows: TGTGCCAGCAGTGATGCGCGGACCAGCTCCTACGAGCAGTACTTC. The chain is built from TRBV2 and TRBJ2-7; no definite D call. V dropped 3 bases and J dropped 0 bases, with 12 bases sitting between them. The CDR3 covers 15 residues. Germline V gene data show CDR1 as SNHLY and CDR2 as FYNNEI.

This clonotype was counted a few times. The chain couples TRBV30 to TRBJ2-7; TRBD2 matches at 9 bases. The CDR3 totals 15 residues. Germline V gives CDR1 GTSNPN, CDR2 SVGIG (reference sequence). J was trimmed by 7 bases and V by 0 bases; bases with no gene match: 10. The CDR3 bases are TGTGCCTGGAGTGTATACCAGCGGGAGGTGCAGGAGCAGTACTTC. It is translated as CAWSVYQREVQEQYF.

At least ten counts were recorded for this clonotype. The rearrangement joins TRBV20-1 to TRBJ2-2; D uncertain. This CDR3 spans 13 amino acids. Trimming cost V 3 bases and J 7 bases, with 12 bases left between them. From germline, CDR1 is DFQATT and CDR2 SNEGSKA (reference sequence). The CDR3 is CSASGRTDGELFF. The CDR3 region has the DNA TGCAGTGCTAGCGGCAGGACGGACGGGGAGCTGTTTTTT.

V gene TRBV2 combines with J gene TRBJ2-7, with D tentatively TRBD1 (6 bases). The germline V and J ends were trimmed by 7 bases and 8 bases, with 24 bases remaining between them. The CDR3 consists of 15 residues. From germline, CDR1 is SNHLY and CDR2 FYNNEI. CDR3: CASTGLSGGQYKQYF. The CDR3 nucleotides are TGTGCCAGCACGGGCCTCTCCGGCGGACAGTACAAGCAGTACTTC.

Of note for this clonotype: A much larger clone is a single base away; this may be a read error. The V and J genes are TRBV12-3 or TRBV12-4 and TRBJ1-4; D not certain. The CDR3 extends over 16 amino acids. The CDR3 loop reads CASRHDSWATDEKLFF. CDR3 sequence (DNA): TGTGCCAGCAGGCATGACTCCTGGGCAACTGATGAAAAACTGTTTTTT.

Of note for this clonotype: One end of the junction does not line up with germline, which may come from a read error. The chain links TRBV4-1 to TRBJ2-5; no firm D call. The CDR3 covers 15 residues. Germline CDR1 is MGHRA and CDR2 is YSYEKL. The CDR3 bases are TGCGCCAGCAGCCAAAACCCTGACTTCCAAGGGACCCAGTACTTC. Encoded protein: CASSQNPDFQGTQYF.

Many counts were recorded for this clonotype. The chain employs TRBV5-1 and TRBJ1-1; D is possibly TRBD1 (5 bases). This CDR3 has 13 residues. V was trimmed by 5 bases and J by 10 bases, leaving 18 bases between them. The germline V gene has CDR1 SGHRS and CDR2 YFSETQ. The CDR3 sequence: CASRSNWGEGAFF. CDR3 DNA sequence: TGCGCCAGCAGATCGAATTGGGGGGAAGGAGCTTTCTTT.

This clonotype was seen many times. V gene TRBV7-2 combines with J gene TRBJ2-3; the D gene is possibly TRBD1 (5 bases). Germline V gene lookup returns CDR1 SGHTA and CDR2 FQGNSA. The CDR3 covers 13 residues. V was shortened by 3 bases and J by 4 bases, with 8 bases between the two germline ends. CDR3 region: CASSFSRADTQYF. The CDR3 DNA is TGTGCCAGCAGCTTTAGCAGGGCAGATACGCAGTATTTT.

The rearrangement joins TRBV14 to TRBJ1-2, with 7 bases identical to TRBD1. Germline CDR1 reads SGHDN; CDR2 reads FVKESK. V shed 3 bases and J 2 bases; nucleotides not matched to a gene: 6. This CDR3 has 15 amino acids. The CDR3 DNA follows: TGTGCCAGCAGCCAGCACAGGGGTACCAACTATGGCTACACCTTC. Amino acid sequence: CASSQHRGTNYGYTF. The whole variable domain, filled in from reference TRBV14 and TRBJ1-2, reads EAGVTQFPSHSVIEKGQTVTLRCDPISGHDNLYWYRRVMGKEIKFLLHFVKESKQDESGMPNNRFLAERTGGTYSTLKVQPAELEDSGVYFCASSQHRGTNYGYTFGSGTRLTVV.

This clonotype was recorded many times. The J gene is TRBJ2-3, the V gene TRBV6-1; D is perhaps TRBD2 (6 bases). Looked up from germline, CDR1 is MNHNS and CDR2 is SASEGT. V dropped 7 bases and J dropped 2 bases, with 19 bases sitting between them. The CDR3 runs to 16 residues. CDR3 protein: CASTNGASVTTDTQYF. DNA of the CDR3: TGTGCCAGCACTAACGGAGCTAGCGTAACCACAGATACGCAGTATTTT.

This clonotype has a count of ten or more. This rearrangement joins TRBV28 to TRBJ2-7; D might be TRBD2 (5 bases). V gave up 2 bases and J gave up 2 bases, with 13 bases separating them. This CDR3 is built from 15 residues. Germline V gene sequence: CDR1 MDHEN, CDR2 SYDVKM. Written as DNA, the CDR3 is TGTGCCAGCAGTTTAGATATAGCGACAACCTACGAGCAGTACTTC. Its protein is CASSLDIATTYEQYF.

This clonotype occurred many times. The chain is built from TRBV15 and TRBJ2-7; D is unresolved. Trimming took 3 bases from V and 4 from J, leaving 22 bases between them. Germline V gene lookup returns CDR1 LNHNV and CDR2 YYDKDF (reference sequence). This CDR3 has 17 residues. CDR3 loop: CATSRTSGDPRGYEQYF. The CDR3 DNA sequence: TGTGCCACCAGCAGGACCTCCGGTGACCCCAGAGGATACGAGCAGTACTTC.

The rearrangement links TRBV5-6 to TRBJ2-7; 10 positions match TRBD1. The CDR3 covers 16 residues. The V gene end was trimmed by 4 bases and the J gene end by 6 bases; junction bases not matched to a gene: 13. Per the germline V gene, CDR1 is SGHDT and CDR2 is YYEEEE. The CDR3 DNA is TGTGCCAGCAGCGGGGGACAGGGGTACTCTACAAGCGAGCAGTACTTC. Translating gives CASSGGQGYSTSEQYF.

This clonotype was seen repeatedly, ten times or more. This sequence joins TRBV6-2 or TRBV6-3 and TRBJ1-5, with D uncertain. V lost 6 bases to trimming and J lost 4 bases, with 13 bases between them. The CDR3 has 14 amino acids. Germline V gene sequence: CDR1 MNHEY, CDR2 SVGEGT. The CDR3 bases are TGTGCCAGCAGCCCCCCCCAGGAGAATCAGCCCCAGCATTTT. Protein sequence: CASSPPQENQPQHF.

The table lists this clonotype with many counts. The chain has TRBV2 and TRBJ2-1; D not resolved. The CDR3 is 12 residues long. Germline loops: CDR1 SNHLY, CDR2 FYNNEI. V was trimmed by 4 bases and J by 9 bases, leaving 10 bases between them. CDR3 sequence reads: CASSAWGGEQFF. The DNA for the CDR3 is TGTGCCAGCAGTGCTTGGGGTGGTGAGCAGTTCTTC.

The table lists this clonotype with many counts. The chain has TRBV18 and TRBJ2-1; 8 bases line up with TRBD2. Germline CDR1 is KGHSH and CDR2 is LQKENI. The CDR3 totals 15 residues. Trimming removed 6 bases from V and 0 bases from J; junction bases left unmatched: 4. Written as DNA, the CDR3 is TGTGCCAGCTCTGCAAGCGGGAGCTCCTACAATGAGCAGTTCTTC. This translates into CASSASGSSYNEQFF.

The V and J genes are TRBV30 and TRBJ2-3, with D hard to call. This CDR3 spans 16 amino acids. Per germline, CDR1 GTSNPN and CDR2 SVGIG (reference sequence). The V and J ends lost 1 base and 3 bases respectively, with 17 bases between them. In DNA form, the CDR3 reads TGTGCCTGGAGTGGTATCGGTTTCCCCGTGACAGATACGCAGTATTTT. Its protein is CAWSGIGFPVTDTQYF.